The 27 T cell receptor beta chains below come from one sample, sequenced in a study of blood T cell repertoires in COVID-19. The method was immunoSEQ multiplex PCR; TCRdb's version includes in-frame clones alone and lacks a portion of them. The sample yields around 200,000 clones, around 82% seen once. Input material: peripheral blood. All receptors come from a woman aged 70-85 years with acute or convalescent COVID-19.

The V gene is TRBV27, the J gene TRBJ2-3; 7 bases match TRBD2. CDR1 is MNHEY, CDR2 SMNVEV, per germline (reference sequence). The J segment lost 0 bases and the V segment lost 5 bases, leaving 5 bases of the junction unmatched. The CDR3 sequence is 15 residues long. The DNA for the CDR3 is TGTGCCAGCAGTCCACTAGCGACTAGCACAGATACGCAGTATTTT. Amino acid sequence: CASSPLATSTDTQYF.

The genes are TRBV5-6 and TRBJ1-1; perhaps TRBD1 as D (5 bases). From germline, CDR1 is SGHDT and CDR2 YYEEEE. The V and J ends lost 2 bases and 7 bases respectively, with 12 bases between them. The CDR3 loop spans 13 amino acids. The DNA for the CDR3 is TGTGCCAGCAGCTTTTTGCGGGGCGGTGAAGCTTTCTTT. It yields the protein CASSFLRGGEAFF.

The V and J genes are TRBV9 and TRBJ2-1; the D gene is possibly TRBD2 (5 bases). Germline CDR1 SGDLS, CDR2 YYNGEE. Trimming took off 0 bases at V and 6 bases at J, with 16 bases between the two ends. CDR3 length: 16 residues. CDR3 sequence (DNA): TGTGCCAGCAGCGTAGGACCCACTAGATTTGGCAATGAGCAGTTCTTC. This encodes CASSVGPTRFGNEQFF.

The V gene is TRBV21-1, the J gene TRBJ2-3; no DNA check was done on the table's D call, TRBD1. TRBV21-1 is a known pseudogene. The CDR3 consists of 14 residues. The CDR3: CASSKSCKGDTQYF. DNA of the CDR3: TGTGCCAGCAGCAAAAGCTGTAAGGGGGATACGCAGTATTTT.

Here the CDR3 DNA reads TGTGCCAGCAGTCCCCGAGGACTAGCTTTGGGCGAGCAGTACTTC. It encodes CASSPRGLALGEQYF. The genes are TRBV27 and TRBJ2-7; 8 nucleotides match TRBD2. The CDR3 has 15 residues. The V gene end was trimmed by 5 bases and the J gene end by 6 bases; junction bases not matched to a gene: 12. Germline V gene lookup returns CDR1 MNHEY and CDR2 SMNVEV (reference sequence).

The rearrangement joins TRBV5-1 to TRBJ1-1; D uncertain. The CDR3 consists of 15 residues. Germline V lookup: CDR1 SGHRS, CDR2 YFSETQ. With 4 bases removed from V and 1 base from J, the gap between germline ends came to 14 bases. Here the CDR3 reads CASSPAWRENTEAFF. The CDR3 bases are TGCGCCAGCAGCCCCGCTTGGAGGGAGAACACTGAAGCTTTCTTT.

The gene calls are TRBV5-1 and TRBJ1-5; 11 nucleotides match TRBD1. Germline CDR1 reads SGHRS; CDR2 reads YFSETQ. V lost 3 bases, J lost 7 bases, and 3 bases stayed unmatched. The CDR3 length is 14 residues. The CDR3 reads CASSWGQGEQPQHF. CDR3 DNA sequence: TGCGCCAGCAGCTGGGGACAGGGGGAACAGCCCCAGCATTTT. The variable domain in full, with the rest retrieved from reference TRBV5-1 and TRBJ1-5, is KAGVTQTPRYLIKTRGQQVTLSCSPISGHRSVSWYQQTPGQGLQFLFEYFSETQRNKGNFPGRFSGRQFSNSRSEMNVSTLELGDSALYLCASSWGQGEQPQHFGDGTRLSIL.

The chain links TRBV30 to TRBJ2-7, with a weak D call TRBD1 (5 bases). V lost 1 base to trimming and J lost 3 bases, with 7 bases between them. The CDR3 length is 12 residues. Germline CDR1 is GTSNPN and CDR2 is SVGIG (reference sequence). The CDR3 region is CAWSGRDYEQYF. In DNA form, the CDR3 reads TGTGCCTGGAGTGGCAGGGACTACGAGCAGTACTTC.

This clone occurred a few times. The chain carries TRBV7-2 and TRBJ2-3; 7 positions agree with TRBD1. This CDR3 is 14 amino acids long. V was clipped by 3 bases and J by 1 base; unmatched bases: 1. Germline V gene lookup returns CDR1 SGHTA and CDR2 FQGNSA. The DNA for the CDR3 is TGTGCCAGCAGCTTCGGGACAGGCACAGATACGCAGTATTTT. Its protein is CASSFGTGTDTQYF. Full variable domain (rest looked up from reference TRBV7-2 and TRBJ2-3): GAGVSQSPSNKVTEKGKDVELRCDPISGHTALYWYRQSLGQGLEFLIYFQGNSAPDKSGLPSDRFSAERTGGSVSTLTIQRTQQEDSAVYLCASSFGTGTDTQYFGPGTRLTVL.

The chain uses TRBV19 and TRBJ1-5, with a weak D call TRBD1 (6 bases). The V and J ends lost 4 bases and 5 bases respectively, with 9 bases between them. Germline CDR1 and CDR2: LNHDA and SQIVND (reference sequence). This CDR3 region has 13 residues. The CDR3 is CASSRDIDQPQHF. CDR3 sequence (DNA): TGTGCCAGTAGTAGGGACATCGATCAGCCCCAGCATTTT.

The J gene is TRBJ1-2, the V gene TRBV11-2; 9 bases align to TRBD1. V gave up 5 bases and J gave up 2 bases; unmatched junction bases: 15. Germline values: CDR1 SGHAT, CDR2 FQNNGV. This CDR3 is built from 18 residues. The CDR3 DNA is TGTGCCAGCAGCGGGATCGGTGGGGACAGGGAGACGAACTATGGCTACACCTTC. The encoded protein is CASSGIGGDRETNYGYTF.

CDR3 sequence (DNA): TGTGCCAGCAGTCAAGGGGGTAGCAATCAGCCCCAGCATTTT. Translating it yields CASSQGGSNQPQHF. V usage is TRBV28 and J usage is TRBJ1-5, with D perhaps matching TRBD1 (6 bases). The germline V gene has CDR1 MDHEN and CDR2 SYDVKM. This CDR3 has 14 amino acids. Trimming left V 5 bases short and J 0 bases short, with 8 bases between.

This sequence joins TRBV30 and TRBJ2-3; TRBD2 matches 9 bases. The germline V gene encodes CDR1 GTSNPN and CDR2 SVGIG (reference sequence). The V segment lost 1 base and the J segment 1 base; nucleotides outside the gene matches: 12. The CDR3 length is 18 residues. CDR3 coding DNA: TGTGCCTGGAGTGGCACCCGCGGGAGGGCTTCCGGCACAGATACGCAGTATTTT. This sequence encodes CAWSGTRGRASGTDTQYF.

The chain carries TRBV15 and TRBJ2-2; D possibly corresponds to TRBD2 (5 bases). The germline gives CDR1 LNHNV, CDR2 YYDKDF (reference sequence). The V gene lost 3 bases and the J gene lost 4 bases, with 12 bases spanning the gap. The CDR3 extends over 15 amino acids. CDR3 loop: CATSSGGSSTGELFF. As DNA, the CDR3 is TGTGCCACCAGCAGTGGTGGGAGTAGCACCGGGGAGCTGTTTTTT.

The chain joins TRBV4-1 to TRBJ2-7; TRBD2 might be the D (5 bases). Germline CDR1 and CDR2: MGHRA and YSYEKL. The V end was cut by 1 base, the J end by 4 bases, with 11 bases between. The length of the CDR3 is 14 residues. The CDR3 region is CASSQVDGDYEQYF. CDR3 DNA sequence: TGCGCCAGCAGCCAAGTGGACGGGGATTACGAGCAGTACTTC.

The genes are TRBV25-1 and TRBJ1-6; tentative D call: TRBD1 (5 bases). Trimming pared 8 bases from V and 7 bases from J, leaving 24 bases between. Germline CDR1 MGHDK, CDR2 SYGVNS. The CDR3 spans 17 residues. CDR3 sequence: CASEAALGGEKNSPLHF. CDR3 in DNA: TGTGCCAGCGAAGCCGCACTCGGAGGGGAGAAAAATTCACCCCTCCACTTT. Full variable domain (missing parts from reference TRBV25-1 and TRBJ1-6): EADIYQTPRYLVIGTGKKITLECSQTMGHDKMYWYQQDPGMELHLIHYSYGVNSTEKGDLSSESTVSRIRTEHFPLTLESARPSHTSQYLCASEAALGGEKNSPLHFGNGTRLTVT.

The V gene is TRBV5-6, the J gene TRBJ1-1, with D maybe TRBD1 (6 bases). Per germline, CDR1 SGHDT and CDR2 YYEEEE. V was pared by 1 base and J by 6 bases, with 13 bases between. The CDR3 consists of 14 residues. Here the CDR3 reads CASSLPGTTAEAFF. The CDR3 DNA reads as TGTGCCAGCAGCTTGCCCGGGACAACCGCTGAAGCTTTCTTT.

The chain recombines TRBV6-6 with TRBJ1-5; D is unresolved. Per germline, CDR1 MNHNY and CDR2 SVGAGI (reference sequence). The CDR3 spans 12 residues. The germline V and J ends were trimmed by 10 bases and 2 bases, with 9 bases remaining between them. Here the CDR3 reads CAISGGNQPQHF. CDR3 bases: TGTGCCATTTCGGGAGGCAATCAGCCCCAGCATTTT.

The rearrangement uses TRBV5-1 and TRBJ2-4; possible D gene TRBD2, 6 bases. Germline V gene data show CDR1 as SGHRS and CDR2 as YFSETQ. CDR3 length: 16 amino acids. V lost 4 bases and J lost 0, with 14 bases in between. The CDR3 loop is CASSQLAGLAKNIQYF. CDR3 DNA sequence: TGCGCCAGCAGCCAACTAGCAGGGTTAGCCAAAAACATTCAGTACTTC. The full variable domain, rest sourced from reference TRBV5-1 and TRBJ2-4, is KAGVTQTPRYLIKTRGQQVTLSCSPISGHRSVSWYQQTPGQGLQFLFEYFSETQRNKGNFPGRFSGRQFSNSRSEMNVSTLELGDSALYLCASSQLAGLAKNIQYFGAGTRLSVL.

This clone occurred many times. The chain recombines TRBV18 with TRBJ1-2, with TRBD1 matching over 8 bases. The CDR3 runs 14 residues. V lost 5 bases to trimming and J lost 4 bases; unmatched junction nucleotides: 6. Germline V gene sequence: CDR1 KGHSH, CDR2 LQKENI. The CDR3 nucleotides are TGTGCCAGCTCAGAGGACAGGGCTGGCTATGGCTACACCTTC. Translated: CASSEDRAGYGYTF.

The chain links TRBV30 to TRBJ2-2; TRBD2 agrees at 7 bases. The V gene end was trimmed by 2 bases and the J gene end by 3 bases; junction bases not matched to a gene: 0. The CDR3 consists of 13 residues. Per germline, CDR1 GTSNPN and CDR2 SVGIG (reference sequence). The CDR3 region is CAWSLADTGELFF. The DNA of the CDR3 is TGTGCCTGGAGTCTAGCGGACACCGGGGAGCTGTTTTTT.

CDR3 sequence: CASSQGQVHEQYF. The CDR3, as DNA: TGTGCCAGCAGCCAGGGCCAGGTCCACGAGCAGTACTTC. This rearrangement joins TRBV7-7 to TRBJ2-7; possibly TRBD1 for D (5 bases). V lost 5 bases and J lost 5, with 13 bases in between. CDR3 size: 13 residues. Germline CDR1 reads SSHAT; CDR2 reads FNYEAQ (reference sequence).

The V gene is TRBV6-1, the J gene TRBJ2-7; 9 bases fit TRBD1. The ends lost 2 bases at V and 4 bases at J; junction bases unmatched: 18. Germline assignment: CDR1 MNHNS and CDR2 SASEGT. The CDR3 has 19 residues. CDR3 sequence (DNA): TGTGCCAGCAGTGAATGGGTTCGGTTCGGGACAGGGAACAGTTACGAGCAGTACTTC. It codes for CASSEWVRFGTGNSYEQYF.

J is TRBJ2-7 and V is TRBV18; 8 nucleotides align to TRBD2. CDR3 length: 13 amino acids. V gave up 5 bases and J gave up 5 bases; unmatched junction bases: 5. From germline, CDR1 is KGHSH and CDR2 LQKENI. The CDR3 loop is CASSEGLAHEQYF. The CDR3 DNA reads TGTGCCAGCTCAGAAGGACTAGCCCACGAGCAGTACTTC.

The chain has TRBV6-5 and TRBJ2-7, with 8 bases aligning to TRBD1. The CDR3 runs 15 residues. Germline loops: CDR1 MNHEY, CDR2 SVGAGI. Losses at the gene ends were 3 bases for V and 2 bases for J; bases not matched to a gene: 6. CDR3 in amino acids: CASSYVGQGPYEQYF. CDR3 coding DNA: TGTGCCAGCAGTTATGTTGGACAGGGCCCCTACGAGCAGTACTTC.

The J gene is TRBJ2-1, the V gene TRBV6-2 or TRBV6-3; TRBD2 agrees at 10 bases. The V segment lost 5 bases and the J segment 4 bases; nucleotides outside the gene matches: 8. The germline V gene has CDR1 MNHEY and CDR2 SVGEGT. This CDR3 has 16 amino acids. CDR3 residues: CASSGGRLAGYNEQFF. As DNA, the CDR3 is TGTGCCAGCAGTGGAGGCCGACTAGCGGGTTACAATGAGCAGTTCTTC.

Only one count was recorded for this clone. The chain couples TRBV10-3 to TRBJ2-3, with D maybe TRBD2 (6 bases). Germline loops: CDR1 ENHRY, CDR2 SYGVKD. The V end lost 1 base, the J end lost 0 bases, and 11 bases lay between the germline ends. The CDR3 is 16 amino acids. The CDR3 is CAISEWIAASTDTQYF. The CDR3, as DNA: TGTGCCATCAGTGAGTGGATAGCGGCTAGCACAGATACGCAGTATTTT.